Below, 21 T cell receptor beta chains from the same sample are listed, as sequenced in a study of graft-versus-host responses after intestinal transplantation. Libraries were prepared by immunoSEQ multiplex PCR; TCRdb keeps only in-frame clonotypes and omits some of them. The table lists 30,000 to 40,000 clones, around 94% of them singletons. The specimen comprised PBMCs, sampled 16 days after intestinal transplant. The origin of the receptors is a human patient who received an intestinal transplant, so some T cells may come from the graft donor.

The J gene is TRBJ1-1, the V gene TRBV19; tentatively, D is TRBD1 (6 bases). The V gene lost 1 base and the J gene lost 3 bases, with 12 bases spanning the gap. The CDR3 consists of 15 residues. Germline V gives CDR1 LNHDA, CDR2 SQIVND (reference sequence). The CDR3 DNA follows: TGTGCCAGTAGTATAGGGGTAGGGGGATACACTGAAGCTTTCTTT. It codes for CASSIGVGGYTEAFF.

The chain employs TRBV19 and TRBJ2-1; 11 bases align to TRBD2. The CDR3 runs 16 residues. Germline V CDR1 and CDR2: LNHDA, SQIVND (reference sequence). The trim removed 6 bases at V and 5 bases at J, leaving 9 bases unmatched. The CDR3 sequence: CASSLEGLAVHNEQFF. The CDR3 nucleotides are TGTGCCAGTAGCCTGGAGGGACTAGCGGTTCACAATGAGCAGTTCTTC.

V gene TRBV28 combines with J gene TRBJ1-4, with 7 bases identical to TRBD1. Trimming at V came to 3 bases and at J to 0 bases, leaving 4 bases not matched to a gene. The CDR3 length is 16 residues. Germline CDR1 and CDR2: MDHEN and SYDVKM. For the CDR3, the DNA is TGTGCCAGCAGTTTCTACAGGGGCGCAACTAATGAAAAACTGTTTTTT. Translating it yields CASSFYRGATNEKLFF. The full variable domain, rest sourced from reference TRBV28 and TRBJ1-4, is DVKVTQSSRYLVKRTGEKVFLECVQDMDHENMFWYRQDPGLGLRLIYFSYDVKMKEKGDIPEGYSVSREKKERFSLILESASTNQTSMYLCASSFYRGATNEKLFFGSGTQLSVL.

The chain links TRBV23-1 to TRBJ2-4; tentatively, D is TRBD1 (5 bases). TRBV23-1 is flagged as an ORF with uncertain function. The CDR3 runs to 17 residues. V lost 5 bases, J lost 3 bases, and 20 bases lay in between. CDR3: CASSNARVGRVKNIQYF. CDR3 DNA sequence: TGCGCCAGCAGTAATGCCAGAGTTGGCAGGGTCAAAAACATTCAGTACTTC.

DNA for the CDR3: TGTGCCAGCAGACGATGGACAGGGGTCTCCTACGAGCAGTACTTC. It is translated as CASRRWTGVSYEQYF. The J gene is TRBJ2-7, the V gene TRBV28, with 9 bases fitting TRBD1. The CDR3 loop spans 15 amino acids. Germline V gene data show CDR1 as MDHEN and CDR2 as SYDVKM. J gave up 0 bases and V 6 bases, and 6 bases lay outside the gene matches.

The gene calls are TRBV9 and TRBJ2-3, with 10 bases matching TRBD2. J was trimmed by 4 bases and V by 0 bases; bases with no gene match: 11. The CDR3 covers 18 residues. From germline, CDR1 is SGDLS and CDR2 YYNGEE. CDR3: CASSVDPQTSGLSDTQYF. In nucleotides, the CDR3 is TGTGCCAGCAGCGTAGATCCCCAGACTAGCGGGCTATCAGATACGCAGTATTTT. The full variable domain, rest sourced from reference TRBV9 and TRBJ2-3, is DSGVTQTPKHLITATGQRVTLRCSPRSGDLSVYWYQQSLDQGLQFLIQYYNGEERAKGNILERFSAQQFPDLHSELNLSSLELGDSALYFCASSVDPQTSGLSDTQYFGPGTRLTVL.

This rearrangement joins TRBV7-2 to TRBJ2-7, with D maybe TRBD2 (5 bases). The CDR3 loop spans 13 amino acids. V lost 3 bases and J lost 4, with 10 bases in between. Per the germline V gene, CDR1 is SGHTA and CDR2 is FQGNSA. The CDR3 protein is CASSFQPGYEQYF. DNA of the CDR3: TGTGCCAGCAGCTTCCAACCGGGGTACGAGCAGTACTTC.

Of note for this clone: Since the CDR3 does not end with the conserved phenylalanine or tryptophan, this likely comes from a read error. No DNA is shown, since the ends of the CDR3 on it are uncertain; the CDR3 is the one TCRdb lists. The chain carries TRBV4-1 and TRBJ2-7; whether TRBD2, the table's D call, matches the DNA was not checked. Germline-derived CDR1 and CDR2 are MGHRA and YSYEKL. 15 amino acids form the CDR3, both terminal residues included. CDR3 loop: CASSQEVRGRREGRG.

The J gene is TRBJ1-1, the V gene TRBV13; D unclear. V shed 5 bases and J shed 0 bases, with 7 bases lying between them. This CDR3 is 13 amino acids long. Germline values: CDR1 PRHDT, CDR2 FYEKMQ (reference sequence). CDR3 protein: CASSPYVNTEAFF. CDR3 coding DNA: TGTGCCAGCAGCCCGTACGTGAACACTGAAGCTTTCTTT.

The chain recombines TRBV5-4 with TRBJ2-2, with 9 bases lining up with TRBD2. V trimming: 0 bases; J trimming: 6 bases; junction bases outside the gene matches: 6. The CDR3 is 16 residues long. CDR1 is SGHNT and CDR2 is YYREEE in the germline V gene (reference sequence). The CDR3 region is CASSLGLAAAAGELFF. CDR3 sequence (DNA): TGTGCCAGCAGCTTGGGACTAGCGGCCGCCGCCGGGGAGCTGTTTTTT.

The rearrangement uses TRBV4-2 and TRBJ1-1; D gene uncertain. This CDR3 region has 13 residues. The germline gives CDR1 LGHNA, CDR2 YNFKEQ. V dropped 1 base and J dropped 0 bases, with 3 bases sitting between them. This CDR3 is CASSQGVNTEAFF. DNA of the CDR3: TGTGCCAGCAGCCAAGGGGTGAACACTGAAGCTTTCTTT.

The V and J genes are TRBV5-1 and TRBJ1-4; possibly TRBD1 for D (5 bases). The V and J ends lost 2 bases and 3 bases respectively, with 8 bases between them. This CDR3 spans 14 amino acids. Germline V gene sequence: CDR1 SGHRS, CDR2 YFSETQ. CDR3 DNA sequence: TGCGCCAGCAGCTTAAGACAGCCTAATGAAAAACTGTTTTTT. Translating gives CASSLRQPNEKLFF.

CDR3 coding DNA: TGTGCCAGTAGTATCAAACCCGCTCTCCTCTACAATGAGCAGTTCTTC. Protein product: CASSIKPALLYNEQFF. The rearrangement joins TRBV19 to TRBJ2-1, with no clear D. V was clipped by 3 bases and J by 3 bases, with 15 bases between them. The CDR3 is 16 amino acids. CDR1 and CDR2 (germline): LNHDA, SQIVND (reference sequence).

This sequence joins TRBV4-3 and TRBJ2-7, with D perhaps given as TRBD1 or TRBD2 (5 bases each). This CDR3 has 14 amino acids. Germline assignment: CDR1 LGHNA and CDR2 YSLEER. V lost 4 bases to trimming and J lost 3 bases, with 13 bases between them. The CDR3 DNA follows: TGCGCCAGCAGCCCCCGGGACGGGGTCTACGAGCAGTACTTC. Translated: CASSPRDGVYEQYF.

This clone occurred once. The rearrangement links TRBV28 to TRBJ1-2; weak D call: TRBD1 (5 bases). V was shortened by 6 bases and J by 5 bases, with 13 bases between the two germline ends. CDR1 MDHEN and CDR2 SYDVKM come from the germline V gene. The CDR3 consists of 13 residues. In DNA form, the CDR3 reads TGTGCCAGCAGCCCAAAGACAGATTATGGCTACACCTTC. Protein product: CASSPKTDYGYTF.

The CDR3 coding sequence is TGTGCCAGCAGCTTAGGGTATCAGCCCCAGCATTTT. Translation: CASSLGYQPQHF. The V call is TRBV7-9, the J call TRBJ1-5; the D is unclear. The CDR3 loop spans 12 amino acids. Germline loops: CDR1 SEHNR, CDR2 FQNEAQ (reference sequence). Trimming cost V 1 base and J 5 bases, with 3 bases left between them.

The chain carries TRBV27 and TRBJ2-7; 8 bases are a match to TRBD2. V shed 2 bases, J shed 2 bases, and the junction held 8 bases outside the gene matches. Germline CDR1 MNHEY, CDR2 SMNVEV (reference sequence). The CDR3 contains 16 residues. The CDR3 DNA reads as TGTGCCAGCAGTTTAGACAGCGGGAGCCTACCCTACGAGCAGTACTTC. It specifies CASSLDSGSLPYEQYF.

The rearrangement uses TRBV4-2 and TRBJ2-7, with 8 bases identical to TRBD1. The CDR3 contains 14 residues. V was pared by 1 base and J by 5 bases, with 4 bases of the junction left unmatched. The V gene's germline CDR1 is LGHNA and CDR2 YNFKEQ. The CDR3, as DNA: TGTGCCAGCAGCCAAGTCGTGGGACAGGACGAGCAGTACTTC. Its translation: CASSQVVGQDEQYF.

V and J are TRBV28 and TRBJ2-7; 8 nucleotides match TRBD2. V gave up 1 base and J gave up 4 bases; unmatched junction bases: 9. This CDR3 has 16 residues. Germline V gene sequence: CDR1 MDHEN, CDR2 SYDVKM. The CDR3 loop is CASSLSPPSGWYEQYF. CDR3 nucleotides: TGTGCCAGCAGTTTATCCCCGCCTAGCGGGTGGTACGAGCAGTACTTC.

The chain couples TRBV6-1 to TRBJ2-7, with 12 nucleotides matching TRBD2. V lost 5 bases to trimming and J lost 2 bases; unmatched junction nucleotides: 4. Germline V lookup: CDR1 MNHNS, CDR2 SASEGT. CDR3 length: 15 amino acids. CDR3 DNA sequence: TGTGCCAGCAGTCCGACTAGCGGGAGAACCTACGAGCAGTACTTC. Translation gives CASSPTSGRTYEQYF.

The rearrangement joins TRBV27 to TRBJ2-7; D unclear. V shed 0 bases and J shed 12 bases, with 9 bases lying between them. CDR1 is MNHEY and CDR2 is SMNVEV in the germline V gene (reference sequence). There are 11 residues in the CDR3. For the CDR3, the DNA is TGTGCCAGCAGTTTATCGGGCAGCCTGTACTTC. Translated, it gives CASSLSGSLYF.